This T cell receptor beta chain was identified during a study of cytomegalovirus exposure and HLA in healthy donors. Worth noting for this clone: Antigen specificity is unknown.

Whole-study findings and limits: TCR beta sequences reportedly predicted the HLA-A and HLA-B alleles of most subjects accurately. The study designated about 180 TCR beta chains cytomegalovirus-associated. Rare TCR sequences predominated, though certain public TCRs were found in many donors. Exclusion applied to some V segments, including TRBV6-2 and TRBV6-3, as they were indistinguishable.

Trimming cost V 3 bases and J 3 bases; bases outside gene matches: 7. This CDR3 spans 15 amino acids. The germline V gene has CDR1 SGDLS and CDR2 YYNGEE. PCR used 60 Vbeta primers and 13 Jbeta primers. Sequenced by immunoSEQ multiplex PCR; TCRdb stores in-frame clones only, minus some. The table includes around 130,000 clones, around 80% detected once. The rearrangement uses TRBV9 and TRBJ1-1, with 8 bases identical to TRBD1. The sequence derives from a man in his thirties or forties in good health and CMV-seronegative. Material: PBMCs. The CDR3: CASSGGTGGYTEAFF. CDR3 DNA sequence: TGTGCCAGCAGCGGGGGTACAGGGGGGTACACTGAAGCTTTCTTT.